The clone carrying this T cell receptor beta chain was seen a few times. Its specificity is unknown. TCRB transcripts that were expressed got sequenced, as all of the isolated RNA had been reverse transcribed. Profiling relied on immunoSEQ multiplex PCR, and the TCRdb table lists in-frame clones only, not all of them. The table records about 180,000 clones, 6.5% to 8.5% of them present only once. The data derive from a study of beta chain features in type 1 diabetes. Study as a whole: Sorted cells numbering 107,917,701 were examined across all samples. General study points: Significant though moderate, a shortening of TCRB CDR3s appeared in all four CD4+ subsets of Type 1 diabetes patients. Individuals with type 1 diabetes displayed fewer insertions and more deletions at VDJ junctions. Healthy donors had naive, central memory and Treg TCRB repertoires that appeared less similar than those seen among patients.

In all sorted populations, purity surpassed 98%. Trimming shortened V by 5 bases and J by 0 bases, and 14 bases separated the two germline ends. The CDR3 length is 15 residues. Germline V gives CDR1 SGHAT, CDR2 FQNNGV. The sequencing input was central memory CD4+ T cells from blood. This clonotype was sampled from a man aged 18 to 29 with type 1 diabetes. This chain joins TRBV11-2 and TRBJ2-7; tentatively, D is TRBD2 (7 bases). Written as DNA, the CDR3 is TGTGCCAGCAGCCCACGCGGGGGCCTCTCCTACGAGCAGTACTTC. It translates to CASSPRGGLSYEQYF.